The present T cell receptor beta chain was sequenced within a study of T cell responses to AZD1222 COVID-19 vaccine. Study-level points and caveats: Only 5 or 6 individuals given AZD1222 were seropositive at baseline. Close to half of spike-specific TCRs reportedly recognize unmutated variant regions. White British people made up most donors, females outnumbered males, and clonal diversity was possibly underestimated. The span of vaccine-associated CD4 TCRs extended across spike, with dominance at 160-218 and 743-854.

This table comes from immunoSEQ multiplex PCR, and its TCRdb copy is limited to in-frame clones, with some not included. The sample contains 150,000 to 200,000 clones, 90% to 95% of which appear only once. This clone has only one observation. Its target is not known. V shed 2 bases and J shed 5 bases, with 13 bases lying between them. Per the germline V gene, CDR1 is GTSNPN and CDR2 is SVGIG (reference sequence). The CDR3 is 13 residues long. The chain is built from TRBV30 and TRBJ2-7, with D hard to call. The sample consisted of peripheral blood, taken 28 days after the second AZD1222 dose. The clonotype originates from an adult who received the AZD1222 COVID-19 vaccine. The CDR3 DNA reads TGTGCCTGGAGTCGGAGACGTAGTGACGAGCAGTACTTC. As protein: CAWSRRRSDEQYF.